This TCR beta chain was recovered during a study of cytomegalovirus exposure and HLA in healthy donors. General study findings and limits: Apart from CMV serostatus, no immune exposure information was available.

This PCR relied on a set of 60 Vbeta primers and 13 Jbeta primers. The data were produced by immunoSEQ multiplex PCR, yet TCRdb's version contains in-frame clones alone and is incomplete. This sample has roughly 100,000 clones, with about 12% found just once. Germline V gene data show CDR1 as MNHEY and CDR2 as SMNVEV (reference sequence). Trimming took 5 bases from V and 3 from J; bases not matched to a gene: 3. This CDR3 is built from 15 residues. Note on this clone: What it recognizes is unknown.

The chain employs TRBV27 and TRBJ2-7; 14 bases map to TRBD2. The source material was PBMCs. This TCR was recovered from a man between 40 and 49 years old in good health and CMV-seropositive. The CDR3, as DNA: TGTGCCAGCAGTCCCGGGACTAGCGGGAGCTACGAGCAGTACTTC. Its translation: CASSPGTSGSYEQYF.